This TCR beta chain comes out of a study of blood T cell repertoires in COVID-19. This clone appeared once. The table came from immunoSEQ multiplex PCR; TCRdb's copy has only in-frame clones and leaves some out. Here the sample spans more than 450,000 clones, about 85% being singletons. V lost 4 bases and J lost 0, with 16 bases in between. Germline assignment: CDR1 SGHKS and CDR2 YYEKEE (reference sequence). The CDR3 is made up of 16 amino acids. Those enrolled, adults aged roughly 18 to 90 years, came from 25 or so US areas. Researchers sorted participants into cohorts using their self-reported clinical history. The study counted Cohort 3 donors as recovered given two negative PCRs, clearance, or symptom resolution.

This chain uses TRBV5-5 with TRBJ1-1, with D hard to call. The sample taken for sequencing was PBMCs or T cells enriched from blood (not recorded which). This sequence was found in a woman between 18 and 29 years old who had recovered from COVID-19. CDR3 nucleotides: TGTGCCAGCAGCCTGACCGACGAGACAATGAACACTGAAGCTTTCTTT. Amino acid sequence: CASSLTDETMNTEAFF.